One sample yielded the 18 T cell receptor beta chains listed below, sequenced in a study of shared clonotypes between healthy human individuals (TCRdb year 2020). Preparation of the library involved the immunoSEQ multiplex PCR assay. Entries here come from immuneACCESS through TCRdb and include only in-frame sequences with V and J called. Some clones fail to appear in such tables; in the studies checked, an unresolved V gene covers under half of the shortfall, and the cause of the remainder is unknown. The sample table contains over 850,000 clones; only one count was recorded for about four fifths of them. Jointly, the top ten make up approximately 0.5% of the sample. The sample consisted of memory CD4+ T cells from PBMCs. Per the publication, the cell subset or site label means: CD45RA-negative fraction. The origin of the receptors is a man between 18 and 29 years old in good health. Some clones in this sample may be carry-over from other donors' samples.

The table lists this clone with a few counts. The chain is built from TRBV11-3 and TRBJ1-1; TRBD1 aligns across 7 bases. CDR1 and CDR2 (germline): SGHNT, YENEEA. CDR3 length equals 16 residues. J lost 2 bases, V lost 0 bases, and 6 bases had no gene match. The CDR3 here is CASSLELRQGNTEAFF. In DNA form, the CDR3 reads TGTGCCAGCAGCTTAGAACTCCGACAGGGAAACACTGAAGCTTTCTTT.

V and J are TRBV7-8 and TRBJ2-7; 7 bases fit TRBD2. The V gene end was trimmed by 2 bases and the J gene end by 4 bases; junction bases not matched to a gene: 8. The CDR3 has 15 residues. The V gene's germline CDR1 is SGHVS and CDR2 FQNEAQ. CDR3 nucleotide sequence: TGTGCCAGCAGCTTATCTGGCGGGAGTGGTTACGAGCAGTACTTC. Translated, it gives CASSLSGGSGYEQYF.

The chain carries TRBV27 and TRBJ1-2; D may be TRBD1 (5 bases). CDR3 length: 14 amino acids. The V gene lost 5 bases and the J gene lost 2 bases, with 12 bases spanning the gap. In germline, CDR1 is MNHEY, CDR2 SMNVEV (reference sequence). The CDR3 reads CASSTGFRNYGYTF. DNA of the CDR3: TGTGCCAGCAGTACAGGATTCCGAAACTATGGCTACACCTTC.

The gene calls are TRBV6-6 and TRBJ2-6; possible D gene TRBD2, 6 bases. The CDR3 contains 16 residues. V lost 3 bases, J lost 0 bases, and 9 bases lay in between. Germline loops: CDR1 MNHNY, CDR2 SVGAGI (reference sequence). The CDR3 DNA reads TGTGCCAGCAGTTATGTCGGGGGCTCTGGGGCCAACGTCCTGACTTTC. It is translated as CASSYVGGSGANVLTF.

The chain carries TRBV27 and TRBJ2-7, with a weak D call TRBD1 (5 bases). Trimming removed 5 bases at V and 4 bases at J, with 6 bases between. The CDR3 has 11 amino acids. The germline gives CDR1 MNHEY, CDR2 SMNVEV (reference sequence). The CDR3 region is CASSNRYEQYF. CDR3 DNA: TGTGCCAGCAGTAACAGGTACGAGCAGTACTTC.

In DNA, the CDR3 is TGTGCCAGTAGCGGGACAGAAGCTTTCTTT. It is translated as CASSGTEAFF. J is TRBJ1-1 and V is TRBV19; perhaps TRBD1 as D (6 bases). Germline CDR1 is LNHDA and CDR2 is SQIVND (reference sequence). V shed 6 bases and J shed 8 bases, with 7 bases lying between them. This CDR3 contains 10 residues.

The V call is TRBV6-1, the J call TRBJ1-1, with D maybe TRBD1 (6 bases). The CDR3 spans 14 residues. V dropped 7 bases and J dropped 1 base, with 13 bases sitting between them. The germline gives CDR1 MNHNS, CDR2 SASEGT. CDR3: CASTLWGQNTEAFF. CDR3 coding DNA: TGTGCCAGCACCTTATGGGGGCAGAACACTGAAGCTTTCTTT.

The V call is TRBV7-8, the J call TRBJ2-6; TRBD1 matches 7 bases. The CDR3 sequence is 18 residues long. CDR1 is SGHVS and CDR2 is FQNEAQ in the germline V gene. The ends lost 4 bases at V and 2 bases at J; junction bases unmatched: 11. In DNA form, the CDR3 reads TGTGCCAGCAGCTCCAGGGACAGAGATGAGACTGGGGCCAACGTCCTGACTTTC. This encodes CASSSRDRDETGANVLTF.

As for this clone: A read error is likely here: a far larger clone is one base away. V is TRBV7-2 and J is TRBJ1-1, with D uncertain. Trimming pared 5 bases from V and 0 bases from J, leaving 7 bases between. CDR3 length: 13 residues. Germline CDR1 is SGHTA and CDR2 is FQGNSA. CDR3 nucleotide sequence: TGTGCCAGCAGCCAAATGGTGAACACTGAAGCTTTCTTT. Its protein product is CASSQMVNTEAFF. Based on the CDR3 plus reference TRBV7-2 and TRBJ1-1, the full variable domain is GAGVSQSPSNKVTEKGKDVELRCDPISGHTALYWYRQSLGQGLEFLIYFQGNSAPDKSGLPSDRFSAERTGGSVSTLTIQRTQQEDSAVYLCASSQMVNTEAFFGQGTRLTVV.

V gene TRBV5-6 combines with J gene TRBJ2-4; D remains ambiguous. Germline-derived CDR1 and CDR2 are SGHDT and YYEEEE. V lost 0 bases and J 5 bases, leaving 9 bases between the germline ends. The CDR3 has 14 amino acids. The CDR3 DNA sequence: TGTGCCAGCAGCTTGGGGCCTACACAAAACATTCAGTACTTC. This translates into CASSLGPTQNIQYF.

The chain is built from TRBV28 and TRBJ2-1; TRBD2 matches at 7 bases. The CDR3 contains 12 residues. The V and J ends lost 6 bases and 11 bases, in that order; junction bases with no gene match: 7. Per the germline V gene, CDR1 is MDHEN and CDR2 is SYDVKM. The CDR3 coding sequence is TGTGCCAGCAGCGAAGGCGGGGGAAAGCAGTTCTTC. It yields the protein CASSEGGGKQFF.

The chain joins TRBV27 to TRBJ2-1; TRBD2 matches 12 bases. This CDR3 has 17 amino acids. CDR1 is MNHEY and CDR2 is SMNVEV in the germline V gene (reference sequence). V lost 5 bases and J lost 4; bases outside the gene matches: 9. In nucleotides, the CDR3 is TGTGCCAGCAGTCCCCGGACTAGCGGGACCCTATACAATGAGCAGTTCTTC. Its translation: CASSPRTSGTLYNEQFF.

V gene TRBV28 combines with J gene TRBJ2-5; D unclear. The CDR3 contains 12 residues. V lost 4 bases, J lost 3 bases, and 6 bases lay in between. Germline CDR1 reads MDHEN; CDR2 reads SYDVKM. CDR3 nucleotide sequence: TGTGCCAGCAGTTATCGGGAAGAGACCCAGTACTTC. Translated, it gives CASSYREETQYF.

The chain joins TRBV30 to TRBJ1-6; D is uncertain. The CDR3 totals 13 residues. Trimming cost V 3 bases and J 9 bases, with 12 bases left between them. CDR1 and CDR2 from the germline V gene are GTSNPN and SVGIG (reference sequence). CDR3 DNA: TGTGCCTGGAGAGCCCAGGAGGGTTCACCCCTCCACTTT. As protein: CAWRAQEGSPLHF.

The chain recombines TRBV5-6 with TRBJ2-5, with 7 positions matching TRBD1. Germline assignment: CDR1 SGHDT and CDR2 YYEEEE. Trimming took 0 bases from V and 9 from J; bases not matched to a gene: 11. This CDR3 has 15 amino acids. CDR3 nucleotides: TGTGCCAGCAGCTTGGCGGAGAGGGGGCGACGTTCCCAGTACTTC. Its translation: CASSLAERGRRSQYF.

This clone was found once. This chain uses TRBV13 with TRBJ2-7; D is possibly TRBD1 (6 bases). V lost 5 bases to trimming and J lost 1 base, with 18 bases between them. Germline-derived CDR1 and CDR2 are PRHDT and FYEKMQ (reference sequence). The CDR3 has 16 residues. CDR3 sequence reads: CASSINQGWWSYEQYF. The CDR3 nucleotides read TGTGCCAGCAGCATTAATCAGGGGTGGTGGTCCTACGAGCAGTACTTC.

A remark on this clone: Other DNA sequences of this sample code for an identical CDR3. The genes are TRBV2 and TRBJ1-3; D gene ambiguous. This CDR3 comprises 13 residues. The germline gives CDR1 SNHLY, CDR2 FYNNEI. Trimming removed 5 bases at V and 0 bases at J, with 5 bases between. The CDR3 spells CASSRNSGNTIYF. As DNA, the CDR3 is TGTGCCAGCAGTAGAAACTCTGGAAACACCATATATTTT.

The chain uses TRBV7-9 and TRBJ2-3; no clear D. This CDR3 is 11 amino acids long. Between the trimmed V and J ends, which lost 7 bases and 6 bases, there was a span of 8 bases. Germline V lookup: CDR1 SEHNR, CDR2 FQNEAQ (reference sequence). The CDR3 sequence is CASKVSDTQYF. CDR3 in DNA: TGTGCCAGCAAGGTTTCGGATACGCAGTATTTT.